Reported below is one T cell receptor beta chain. The target of this receptor is not known. No much larger clonotype is one base removed from it; base qualities were not supplied. Libraries were constructed by PCR. Sequenced on an Illumina HiSeq 2500. Unique molecular identifiers were incorporated into TCR beta cDNA libraries to reduce PCR and sequencing biases. Every 1 to 10 million input T cells yielded approximately 500,000 cDNA molecules, meaning each molecule approximated one T cell. Patient libraries were prepared and sequenced with the same protocol used for the earlier healthy control dataset. Within a given batch, samples were prepared together, multiplexed and sequenced on the same HiSeq lane. On the authors' methods: Raw barcoded reads were processed with MIGEC, and single-read molecular identifier groups were discarded before consensus assembly and CDR3 extraction. Clonotype tables were post-analysed with VDJtools, and diversity was normalized by down-sampling all datasets to the smallest sample size. In repertoire overlap clustering, CDR3 amino acid sequences, but not nucleotide sequences, were matched to correct batch-related cross-sample contamination. Clones were called with MiXCR by TCRdb after fastp trimmed the public reads at Q25, and only in-frame beta chains were retained. Each entry is one CDR3 protein sequence, shown with its most common DNA and genes. TCRdb's processing, not the authors', yielded these V and J calls. This sample holds 400,000 to 500,000 distinct CDR3 sequences; 30% to 45% were observed only once. Of the sample, about 7.6% is held by the ten largest clones.

Per the germline V gene, MNHEY is the CDR1 and SVGAGI is the CDR2. V gives up 2 bases and J gives up 4 bases, and the segment between their germline ends measures 17 bases. The CDR3 starts with the cysteine, ends with the phenylalanine, and has 16 residues. Only the CDR3 part of the read is kept: 48 bases, read in frame from the first base. TCR beta repertoires were profiled from peripheral blood of roughly 13 young patients with multiple sclerosis to demonstrate the VDJtools post-analysis software. The multiple sclerosis patients were children and adolescents ranging in age from about 6 to 17 years. This sample was included in a study of post-analysis software for immune sequencing data (dated by TCRdb to between 2014 and 2016). The study in broad terms: The recorded disease courses included relapsing-remitting, secondary progressive and progressive-relapsing multiple sclerosis, and some patients had no subtype annotation. The multiple sclerosis patient repertoires were compared with more than 10 previously published healthy control repertoires from donors aged about 6 to 28 years. A subset of samples was prepared in parallel using single-end sample barcoding, then pooled and co-amplified after Illumina adapter ligation.

Results and caveats for the whole study, not just this receptor: The control group was slightly older than the multiple sclerosis patient group. When samples were clustered directly using the F measure, samples prepared in the same batch co-clustered strongly, which prompted a batch-effect correction. Compared with controls, multiple sclerosis patients had significantly lower normalized Chao1 diversity, a finding suggesting substantial peripheral T-cell clonal expansion. Patients showed significantly higher frequencies than controls for several TRBV segments, among them TRBV5-6, TRBV5-1 and TRBV20-1.

Here the chain combines TRBV6-5 and TRBJ1-2; TRBD1 is possibly the D segment (6 matching bases). Sequenced material: blood. The receptor was isolated from a girl aged 2 to 10 with multiple sclerosis. This receptor carries the CDR3 CASSYRTGIGGYGYTF. DNA sequence: TGTGCCAGCAGTTACCGAACAGGGATTGGCGGCTATGGCTACACCTTC.